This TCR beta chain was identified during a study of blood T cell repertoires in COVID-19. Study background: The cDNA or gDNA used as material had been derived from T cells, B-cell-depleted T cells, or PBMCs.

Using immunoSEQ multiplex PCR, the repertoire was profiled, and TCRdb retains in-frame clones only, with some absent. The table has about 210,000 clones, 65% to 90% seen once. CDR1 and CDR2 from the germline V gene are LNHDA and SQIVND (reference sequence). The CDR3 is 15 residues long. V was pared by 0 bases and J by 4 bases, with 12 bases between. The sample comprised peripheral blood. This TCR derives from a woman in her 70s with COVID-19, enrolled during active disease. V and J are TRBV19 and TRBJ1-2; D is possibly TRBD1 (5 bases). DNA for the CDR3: TGTGCCAGTAGTATAGATCGGTACAGGAGCTATGGCTACACCTTC. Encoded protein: CASSIDRYRSYGYTF.